Listed below are T cell receptor beta chains from one sample, sequenced in a study of blood T cell repertoires in COVID-19. The repertoire was sequenced with immunoSEQ multiplex PCR; TCRdb's copy has only in-frame clones and lacks some. This table holds approximately 250,000 clones, 80% to 90% found once. Sequencing was carried out using PBMCs or T cells enriched from blood (not recorded which). The receptors were gathered from a middle-aged woman who had been exposed to COVID-19. Both conserved end residues are part of each CDR3. A D gene is named only where the DNA matches it firmly. Clone size is not always given. Where it is, it says once, few, many or a class for expanded clones.

j_gene	abundance	d_gene	v_gene	CDR3nt	CDR3aa
TRBJ1-5	NA	NA	TRBV7-2	TGTGCCAGCAGCTTAGTGGAGGGGAATCAGCCCCAGCATTTT	CASSLVEGNQPQHF
TRBJ1-4	NA	NA	TRBV28	TGTGCCTCCGGGGGGTTTATGACTAATGAAAAACTGTTTTTT	CASGGFMTNEKLFF
TRBJ2-3	NA	TRBD2	TRBV6-5	TGTGCCAGCACCTTAAGCGGGGGGGTTGGAGATACGCAGTATTTT	CASTLSGGVGDTQYF
TRBJ1-1	few	NA	TRBV12-3/TRBV12-4	TGTGCCAGCAGTTCACGAGGGGGAGCTTTCTTT	CASSSRGGAFF
TRBJ2-1	NA	TRBD1	TRBV6-5	TGTGCCAGCAGTTACCGGGACAGCGACAATGAGCAGTTCTTC	CASSYRDSDNEQFF
TRBJ2-3	NA	TRBD2	TRBV9	TGTGCCAGCAGCGTAGAGGGACTAGACCTCGCAGATACGCAGTATTTT	CASSVEGLDLADTQYF
TRBJ1-5	NA	TRBD1	TRBV19	TGTGCCAGTGGGTTCCAGGGGGCGAGGAGCAATCAGCCCCAGCATTTT	CASGFQGARSNQPQHF
TRBJ2-6	NA	NA	TRBV29-1	TGCAGCGTTGAAGATAGGTCAGCCCGGGCTGGGGCCAACGTCCTGACTTTC	CSVEDRSARAGANVLTF
TRBJ1-2	NA	TRBD1	TRBV4-2	TGTGCCAGCAGCCAGGCTCCGACAGGGCTCCCCGACTACTATGGCTACACCTTC	CASSQAPTGLPDYYGYTF
TRBJ1-2	NA	NA	TRBV19	TGTGCCAGTAGTATAGATCGGGGTCCCTATGGCTACACCTTC	CASSIDRGPYGYTF
TRBJ1-2	NA	TRBD1	TRBV18	TGTGCCAGCTCACCCGAGATGACAGGGTGGGATGGCTACACCTTC	CASSPEMTGWDGYTF
TRBJ2-3	few	TRBD2	TRBV5-5	TGTGCCAGCAGCTTCGGGACTAGCGAGTCGCTGGGGCAGTATTTT	CASSFGTSESLGQYF
TRBJ1-3	NA	NA	TRBV4-2	TGTGCCAGCAGCCAAGATAGGTTTAGCGGAAACACCATATATTTT	CASSQDRFSGNTIYF
TRBJ1-2	NA	NA	TRBV18	TGTGCCAGCTCAAAAAACCAACAGGGCTCTGGCTACACCTTC	CASSKNQQGSGYTF
TRBJ1-3	NA	TRBD1	TRBV28	TGTGCCAGCAGTAACAGGGGGTCGTCTGGAAACACCATATATTTT	CASSNRGSSGNTIYF
TRBJ1-5	NA	TRBD1	TRBV19	TGTGCCAGTAGTATACAGGGGACAGGGCCCCAGCATTTT	CASSIQGTGPQHF
TRBJ1-4	NA	TRBD1	TRBV7-9	TGTGCCAGCAGCTTCGGACAGGGGACGGAAAAACTGTTTTTT	CASSFGQGTEKLFF
TRBJ1-4	NA	NA	TRBV6-6	TGTGCCAGCAGCGACAGTGGACGAGGGGGAGAAAAACTGTTTTTT	CASSDSGRGGEKLFF
TRBJ1-1	NA	NA	TRBV29-1	TGCAGCGTTGAGCGGGGGGCGGGCACTGAAGCTTTCTTT	CSVERGAGTEAFF
TRBJ1-5	NA	TRBD1	TRBV9	TGTGCCAGCAGCGTACGAAGACAGGGGAAGGTCGACCAGCCCCAGCATTTT	CASSVRRQGKVDQPQHF
TRBJ2-2	NA	TRBD1	TRBV19	TGTGCCAGTCTCAGGACAGGGAAGGGCCCCGGGGAGCTGTTTTTT	CASLRTGKGPGELFF
TRBJ2-1	NA	TRBD2	TRBV29-1	TGCAGCGTGTCACTAGCGGGAGGCCTCAATGAGCAGTTCTTC	CSVSLAGGLNEQFF
TRBJ2-1	NA	TRBD2	TRBV7-9	TGTGCCAGCAGCCACCTCCCCGGGGGACTAGCGGAGTACAATGAGCAGTTCTTC	CASSHLPGGLAEYNEQFF
TRBJ2-1	NA	TRBD2	TRBV19	TGTGCCAGTATTGGGACTAGCGGCAGCAATGAGCAGTTCTTC	CASIGTSGSNEQFF
TRBJ2-1	NA	NA	TRBV13	TGTGCCAGCAGCCCCATGGGGGGATCGGTCCATGAGCAGTTCTTC	CASSPMGGSVHEQFF
TRBJ2-1	NA	TRBD2	TRBV5-1	TGCGCCAGCAGCTTTCAGTTAGCGGGGGGTTACAATGAGCAGTTCTTC	CASSFQLAGGYNEQFF
TRBJ1-2	NA	TRBD1	TRBV12-3/TRBV12-4	TGTGCCAGCAGTTTGAGGGACAGGGACGGCTACACCTTC	CASSLRDRDGYTF
TRBJ1-1	NA	TRBD1	TRBV5-4	TGTGCCAGCAGCCCCAGTATTGACAGGGTGGGAAATGAAGCTTTCTTT	CASSPSIDRVGNEAFF
TRBJ1-2	NA	NA	TRBV9	TGTGCCAGCAGCGTAGCAGACAACACCTATGGCTACACCTTC	CASSVADNTYGYTF
TRBJ2-3	few	NA	TRBV7-9	TGTGCCAGCAGCCCCCGAAAGACAACCACAGATACGCAGTATTTT	CASSPRKTTTDTQYF
TRBJ1-3	NA	NA	TRBV2	TGTGCCAGCAGTGAGGAGAGGGGGAACTCTGGAAACACCATATATTTT	CASSEERGNSGNTIYF
TRBJ2-2	NA	NA	TRBV5-1	TGTGCCAGCAGCTTGGTGGCCACCGGGGAGCTGTTTTTT	CASSLVATGELFF
TRBJ1-3	NA	NA	TRBV2	TGTGCCAGCTCCCCGGCTGGAAACACCATATATTTT	CASSPAGNTIYF
TRBJ1-5	NA	NA	TRBV30	TGTGCCTGGAGTGTGATTGGAGACAGTCAGCCCCAGCATTTT	CAWSVIGDSQPQHF
TRBJ2-5	NA	TRBD2	TRBV15	TGTGCCACCAGCACGCAGCGGGGGGGACGACTCGGGCAAGAGACCCAGTACTTC	CATSTQRGGRLGQETQYF
TRBJ2-7	once	TRBD1	TRBV28	TGTGCCAGCAGTCCTAGACAGGGATTAATGCAATACTTC	CASSPRQGLMQYF